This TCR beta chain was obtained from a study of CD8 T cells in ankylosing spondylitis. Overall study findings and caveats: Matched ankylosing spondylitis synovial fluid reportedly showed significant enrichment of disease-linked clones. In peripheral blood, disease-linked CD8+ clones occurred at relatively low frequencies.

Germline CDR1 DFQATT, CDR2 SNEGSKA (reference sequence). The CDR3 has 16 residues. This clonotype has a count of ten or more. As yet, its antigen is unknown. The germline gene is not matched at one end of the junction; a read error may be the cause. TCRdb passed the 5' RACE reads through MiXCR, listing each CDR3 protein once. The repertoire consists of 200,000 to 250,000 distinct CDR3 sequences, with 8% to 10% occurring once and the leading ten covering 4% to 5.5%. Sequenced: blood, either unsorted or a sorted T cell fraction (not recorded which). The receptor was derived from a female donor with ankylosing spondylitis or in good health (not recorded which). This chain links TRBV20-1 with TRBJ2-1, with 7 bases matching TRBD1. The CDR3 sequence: CSTRRRGRHPYNEQFF. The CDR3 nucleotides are TGCAGTACTAGACGTAGGGGGCGGCACCCATACAATGAGCAGTTCTTC.